A single T cell receptor beta chain is shown here with its context. The donors were healthy bone marrow donors. At collection, donors were nominally healthy, but unrecorded immune exposures were probable. Germline CDR1 MNHNS, CDR2 SASEGT. The CDR3 spans 14 residues. V was trimmed by 4 bases and J by 2 bases, leaving 12 bases between them. In the PCR, 60 Vbeta and 13 Jbeta primers were used. Data came from immunoSEQ multiplex PCR; TCRdb stores just in-frame clones and leaves some out. In the table there are some 85,000 clones, around 78% of which are singletons. The sample is drawn from a study of cytomegalovirus exposure and HLA in healthy donors.

The rearrangement joins TRBV6-1 to TRBJ2-7; D possibly corresponds to TRBD1 (5 bases). The clonotype comes from a young man in good health and CMV-seropositive. Material: PBMCs. This CDR3 is CASSGTPTTYEQYF. As DNA, the CDR3 is TGTGCCAGCAGTGGGACACCAACAACCTACGAGCAGTACTTC.